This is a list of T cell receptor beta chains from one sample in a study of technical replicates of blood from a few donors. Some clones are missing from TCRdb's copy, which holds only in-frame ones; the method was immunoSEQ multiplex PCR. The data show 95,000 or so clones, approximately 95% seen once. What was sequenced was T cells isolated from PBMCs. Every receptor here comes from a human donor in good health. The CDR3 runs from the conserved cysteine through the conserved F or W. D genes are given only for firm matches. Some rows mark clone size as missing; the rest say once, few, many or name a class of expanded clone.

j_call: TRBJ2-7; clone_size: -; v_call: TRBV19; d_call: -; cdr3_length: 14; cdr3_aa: CASSIQGLAYEQYF; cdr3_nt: TGTGCCAGTAGTATACAGGGGTTGGCCTACGAGCAGTACTTC
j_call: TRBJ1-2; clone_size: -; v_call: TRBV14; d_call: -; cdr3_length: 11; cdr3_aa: CASSPGEGYTF; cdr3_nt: TGTGCCAGCAGCCCGGGGGAAGGCTACACCTTC
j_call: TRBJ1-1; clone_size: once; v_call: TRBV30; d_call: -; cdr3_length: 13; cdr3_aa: CACKGFMNTEAFF; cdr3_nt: TGTGCCTGCAAGGGGTTCATGAACACTGAAGCTTTCTTT
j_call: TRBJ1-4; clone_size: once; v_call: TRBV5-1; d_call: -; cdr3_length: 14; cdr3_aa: CASSLTGSNEKLFF; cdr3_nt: TGCGCCAGCAGCTTGACAGGAAGTAATGAAAAACTGTTTTTT
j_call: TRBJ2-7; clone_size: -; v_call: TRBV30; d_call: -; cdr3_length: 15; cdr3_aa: CAWSVLAGGLHEQYF; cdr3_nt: TGTGCCTGGAGTGTACTGGCAGGGGGACTCCACGAGCAGTACTTC
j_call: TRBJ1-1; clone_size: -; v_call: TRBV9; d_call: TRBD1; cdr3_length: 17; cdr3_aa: CASSGRTGLRGNTEAFF; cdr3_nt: TGTGCCAGCAGCGGCAGGACAGGCTTAAGGGGGAACACTGAAGCTTTCTTT
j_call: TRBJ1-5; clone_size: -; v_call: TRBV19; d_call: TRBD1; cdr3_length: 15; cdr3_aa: CASSIGQGNNQPQHF; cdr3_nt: TGTGCCAGTAGTATAGGACAGGGAAACAATCAGCCCCAGCATTTT
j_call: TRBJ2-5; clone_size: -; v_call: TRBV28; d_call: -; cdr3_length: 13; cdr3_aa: CASKEGEQETQYF; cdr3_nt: TGTGCCAGTAAGGAGGGAGAACAAGAGACCCAGTACTTC
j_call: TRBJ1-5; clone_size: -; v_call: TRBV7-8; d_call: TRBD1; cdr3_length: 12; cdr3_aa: CASKQGNQPQHF; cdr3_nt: TGTGCCAGCAAACAGGGGAACCAGCCCCAGCATTTT
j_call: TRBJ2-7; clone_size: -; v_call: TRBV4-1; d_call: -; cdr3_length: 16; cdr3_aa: CASSQESARATYEQYF; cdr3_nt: TGCGCCAGCAGCCAAGAGTCGGCGCGGGCAACCTACGAGCAGTACTTC
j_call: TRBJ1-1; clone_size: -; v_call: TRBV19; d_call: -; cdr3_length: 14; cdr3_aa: CASSTSRLNTEAFF; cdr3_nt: TGTGCCAGTAGTACTAGTAGGTTGAACACTGAAGCTTTCTTT
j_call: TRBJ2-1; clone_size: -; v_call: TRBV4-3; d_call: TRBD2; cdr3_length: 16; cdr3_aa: CASSHLGLASNNEQFF; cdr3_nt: TGCGCCAGCAGCCATCTCGGACTAGCCTCTAACAATGAGCAGTTCTTC
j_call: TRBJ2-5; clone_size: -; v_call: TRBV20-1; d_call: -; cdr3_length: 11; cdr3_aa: CSARIGETQYF; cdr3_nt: TGCAGTGCTAGAATCGGGGAGACCCAGTACTTC
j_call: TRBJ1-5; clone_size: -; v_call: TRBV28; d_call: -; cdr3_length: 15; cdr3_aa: CASSLTDYSNQPQHF; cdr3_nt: TGTGCCAGCAGTTTAACAGACTATAGCAATCAGCCCCAGCATTTT